This T cell receptor (beta chain) originates from a study of graft-versus-host responses after intestinal transplantation. At the level of the study: Multivisceral, liver-intestinal, or isolated intestinal transplants were performed in recipients. Recipients were all induced with anti-thymocyte globulin, then given tacrolimus and steroids for roughly three years.

CDR1 and CDR2 from the germline V gene are MGHRA and YSYEKL. V was cut by 3 bases and J by 3 bases, with 12 bases left in between. The CDR3 covers 14 residues. Here immunoSEQ multiplex PCR was the method, and the copy in TCRdb shows in-frame clones only, minus some. The sample holds about 93,000 clones, 90% to 95% seen once. A note on this clone: Its antigen is unknown.

The sequencing here drew on unstimulated CD8+ T cells sorted from spleen or lymph node cells, taken before intestinal transplant. The origin of this receptor is a human donor who received an intestinal transplant. V is TRBV4-1 and J is TRBJ2-7; possibly TRBD2 for D (6 bases). The CDR3 coding sequence is TGCGCCAGCAGCCACCTGGGGGAGGACTACGAGCAGTACTTC. Translated: CASSHLGEDYEQYF.